A selection of T cell receptor beta chains follows, all from one sample in a study of shared clonotypes between healthy human individuals. The table came from immunoSEQ multiplex PCR; TCRdb's copy has only in-frame clones and leaves some out. The data contain over a million clones, more than 75% of them singletons. The sequencing input was memory CD4+ T cells from PBMCs. These receptors all come from a man aged 18 to 29 in good health. Some clones in this sample may be carry-over from other donors' samples. CDR3s include the opening cysteine and the closing phenylalanine or tryptophan. The D gene is left open where the match is weak. The size entry is marked missing in some rows and otherwise reads once, few, many or a size class.

TGTGCCAGCAGCGACAGGGAGTATGGGGCCAACGTCCTGACTTTC CASSDREYGANVLTF TRBV11-2 - TRBD1 TRBJ2-6
TGTGCCAGCAGCCAACGCAGGAACACCATATATTTT CASSQRRNTIYF TRBV4-2 few - TRBJ1-3
TGCGCCAGCAGCCAAGAGCCTATGGGCCCGAACTATGGCTACACCTTC CASSQEPMGPNYGYTF TRBV4-1 - - TRBJ1-2
TGTGCCAGTGGGGGGACACAGAACACTGAAGCTTTCTTT CASGGTQNTEAFF TRBV18 - - TRBJ1-1
TGTGCCAGCAGCCCCCAGGGGGGATACACTGAAGCTTTCTTT CASSPQGGYTEAFF TRBV11-1 many TRBD1 TRBJ1-1
TGTGCCAGCAGCTTACAGGGGGTTGGAAACATTCAGTACTTC CASSLQGVGNIQYF TRBV5-4 - TRBD1 TRBJ2-4
TGTGCCAGCAGTAAGGACAGGGGGATACGTGGCTACACCTTC CASSKDRGIRGYTF TRBV6-5 - TRBD1 TRBJ1-2
TGCGCCAGCAGCCAATCGCCGACAGGTTTTTTTTATGGCTACACCTTC CASSQSPTGFFYGYTF TRBV4-1 few - TRBJ1-2
TGTGCCAGCAGCCCCCTAGCGGGCTCGCGGGTGGATACGCAGTATTTT CASSPLAGSRVDTQYF TRBV7-3 - TRBD2 TRBJ2-3
TGTGCCAGCAGCTTTAGCGGGAGGGCCACCGGGGAGCTGTTTTTT CASSFSGRATGELFF TRBV5-6 - TRBD2 TRBJ2-2
TGCGCCAGCAGTCAGTCGGACCGACGGTCTAACTATGGCTACACCTTC CASSQSDRRSNYGYTF TRBV23-1 - - TRBJ1-2
TGTGCCACCTACACACCCCGGGGAGGCACTGAAGCTTTCTTT CATYTPRGGTEAFF TRBV6-5 - - TRBJ1-1
TGTGCCAGCAGCTTAGGGGGGAACACAGATACGCAGTATTTT CASSLGGNTDTQYF TRBV7-2 once - TRBJ2-3
TGTGCCAGCAGCAAGGACACCCGTACCGGGGAGCTGTTTTTT CASSKDTRTGELFF TRBV7-3 - - TRBJ2-2
TGTGCCAGCAGTGCCCGGGACAGGGGAATAACTAATGAAAAACTGTTTTTT CASSARDRGITNEKLFF TRBV25-1 - TRBD1 TRBJ1-4
TGTGCCAGCAGCTTTTGGGGTAGCACAGATACGCAGTATTTT CASSFWGSTDTQYF TRBV5-6 - - TRBJ2-3
TGTGCCAGCAGGCGACAACTATCTGGGGAATACGAGCAGTACTTC CASRRQLSGEYEQYF TRBV6-5 - - TRBJ2-7
TGTGCCTGCGCGATAGGAGGACAGGGGTTTCAGCCCCAGCATTTT CACAIGGQGFQPQHF TRBV30 - TRBD1 TRBJ1-5
TGTGCCAGCAGCTTGGAGGTTGGGCGGCAAGAGACCCAGTACTTC CASSLEVGRQETQYF TRBV5-4 - - TRBJ2-5
TGTGCCAGCAGCCAGGGGACTAGCGGGAGGAGCCTGTTGAGCTCCTACAATGAGCAGTTCTTC CASSQGTSGRSLLSSYNEQFF TRBV14 few TRBD2 TRBJ2-1
TGTGCCAGCAGCTCAGGGCGTTCGGATACGCAGTATTTT CASSSGRSDTQYF TRBV7-9 many - TRBJ2-3
TGTGCCAGCAGCTTGACGGGCTATGGCTACACCTTC CASSLTGYGYTF TRBV11-2 - - TRBJ1-2
TGCGCCAGCAGCCCTCTTGTACCTAGCGGGGGGATCACAGATACGCAGTATTTT CASSPLVPSGGITDTQYF TRBV4-3 - TRBD2 TRBJ2-3
TGTGCCATCAGCATACTAGCGGGAGGATCCTCTGGGGCCAACGTCCTGACTTTC CAISILAGGSSGANVLTF TRBV10-3 - TRBD2 TRBJ2-6
TGTGCCAGCAGCTTATACGAGACCCAGTACTTC CASSLYETQYF TRBV7-2 - - TRBJ2-5
TGTGCCAGCAGTCCACAGGGGTACAATGAGCAGTTCTTC CASSPQGYNEQFF TRBV9 - TRBD1 TRBJ2-1
TGTGCCAGCAGCCCACAGGGAACGGGGAGCCATGGCTACACCTTC CASSPQGTGSHGYTF TRBV5-4 - - TRBJ1-2